This T cell receptor beta chain is drawn from a study of CD8+CD57+ T cells in acquired aplastic anemia. In germline, CDR1 is SGHVS, CDR2 FNYEAQ. This CDR3 is built from 12 residues. The V and J ends lost 5 bases and 5 bases respectively, with 8 bases between them. This clonotype was recorded at least ten times. CD8+CD57+ cell expansion had been shown by flow cytometry in patients chosen for sequencing. For CDR3 and TCR beta VDJ profiling, genomic DNA was the template used. TCRdb analysed the reads with MiXCR anew, one entry per CDR3 protein. The data contain hundreds of thousands of distinct CDR3 sequences, roughly 34% of them singletons.

This TCR was recovered from a human donor with aplastic anemia. This chain uses TRBV7-6 with TRBJ2-3; D uncertain. Source material: sorted CD4+, CD8+, or CD8+CD57+ T cells (not recorded which) from PBMCs. The chain's CDR3 is CASSNSRDTQYF. The CDR3 coding sequence is TGTGCCAGCAGCAACTCGAGAGATACGCAGTATTTT.